This entry is about one T cell receptor beta chain. Antigen: not known. These data come from a study of T cells after yellow fever vaccination. Trimming removed 4 bases from V and 0 bases from J, with 13 bases in between. The CDR3 length is 16 residues. Germline V lookup: CDR1 MNHEY, CDR2 SVGAGI. 5'RACE template switching added a universal primer site and UMIs to TCR cDNA. TCRdb re-derived calls from the 5' RACE reads in MiXCR, one entry per CDR3 protein. The sample consists of roughly 160,000 distinct CDR3 sequences, about a tenth of them appearing once. The study's findings and limits: The booster saw the reappearance of most primary-vaccination clones (roughly 95% CD4, roughly 90% CD8). It was the secondary response that reached its peak faster, day 5 versus 15, but it was weaker.

The sequence was obtained from a man between 18 and 35 years old who received the YFV17D yellow fever vaccine. Sequencing was performed on CD8+ T cells sorted from PBMCs, taken 45 days after the yellow fever booster vaccination. The chain couples TRBV6-5 to TRBJ2-1; D is possibly TRBD1 (6 bases). CDR3 protein: CASSLYRASSYNEQFF. The CDR3 region has the DNA TGTGCCAGCAGTTTGTACAGGGCGAGCTCCTACAATGAGCAGTTCTTC.